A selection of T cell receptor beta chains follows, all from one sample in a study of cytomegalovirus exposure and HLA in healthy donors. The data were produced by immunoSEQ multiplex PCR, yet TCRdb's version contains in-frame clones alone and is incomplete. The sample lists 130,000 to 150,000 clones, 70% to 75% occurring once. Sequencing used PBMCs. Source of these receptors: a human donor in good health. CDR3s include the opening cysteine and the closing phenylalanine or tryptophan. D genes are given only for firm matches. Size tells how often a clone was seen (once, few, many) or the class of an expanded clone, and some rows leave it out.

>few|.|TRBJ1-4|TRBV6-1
TGTGCCAGCAGTGAAGCGCCGGGGTCTACTAATGAAAAACTGTTTTTT
CASSEAPGSTNEKLFF
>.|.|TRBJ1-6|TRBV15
TGTGCCACCAGCAGAGGGGCCAGATCCTATAATTCACCCCTCCACTTT
CATSRGARSYNSPLHF
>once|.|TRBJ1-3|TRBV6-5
TGTGCCAGCAGTCCTCGACAGTCCTACACCATATATTTT
CASSPRQSYTIYF
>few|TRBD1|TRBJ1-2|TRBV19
TGTGCCAGTAGTATAGTAGGGGCAGGGGGCGCCGATGGCTACACCTTC
CASSIVGAGGADGYTF
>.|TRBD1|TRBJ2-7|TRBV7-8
TGTGCCAGCAGCCGAGGGGTATGGGGAATGGACAGGGAACGTGTGACTTACGAGCAGTACTTC
CASSRGVWGMDRERVTYEQYF
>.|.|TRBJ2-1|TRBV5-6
TGTGCCAGCAGCTTGGTCGGGGATGAGCAGTTCTTC
CASSLVGDEQFF
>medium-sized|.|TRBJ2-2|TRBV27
TGTGCCAGCAGCCAGAACACCGGGGAGCTGTTTTTT
CASSQNTGELFF
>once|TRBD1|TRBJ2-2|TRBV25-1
TGTGCCAGCAGTGACGAACAGGGGGCGTACACCGGGGAGCTGTTTTTT
CASSDEQGAYTGELFF
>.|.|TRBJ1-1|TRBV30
TGTGCCGGAAGGGGTACCGAAGCTTTCTTT
CAGRGTEAFF
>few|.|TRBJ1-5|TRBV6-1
TGTGCCAGCAGGGACATCGGGGGTCAGCCCCAGCATTTT
CASRDIGGQPQHF
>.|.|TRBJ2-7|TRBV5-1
TGCGCCAGCAGCCAAGACAAATCCTACGAGCAGTACTTC
CASSQDKSYEQYF
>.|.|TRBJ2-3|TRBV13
TGTGCCAGCAGCTTTGGCCAGGGATCTAGCACAGATACGCAGTATTTT
CASSFGQGSSTDTQYF
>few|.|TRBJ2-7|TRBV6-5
TGTGCCAGCAGTTACTCTTTGGGCCAGGGGACCTACGAGCAGTACTTC
CASSYSLGQGTYEQYF
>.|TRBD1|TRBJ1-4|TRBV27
TGTGCCAGCAGTAAACCGGGACAGTTAGGAGGTGAAAAACTGTTTTTT
CASSKPGQLGGEKLFF
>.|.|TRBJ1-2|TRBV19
TGTGCCAGTAGTATAGATCACGGGGACTACACCTTC
CASSIDHGDYTF
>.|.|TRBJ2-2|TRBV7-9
TGTGCCAGCAGCTATACTTCGGGGTATAGGGTAACCGGGGAGCTGTTTTTT
CASSYTSGYRVTGELFF
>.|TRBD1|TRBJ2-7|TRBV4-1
TGCGCCAGCAGCCTGGGACAGGGGACGTACGAGCAGTACTTC
CASSLGQGTYEQYF
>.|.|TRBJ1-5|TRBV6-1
TGTGCCAGCAGTGAAATGGGGGGATTCGGCCAGCCCCAGCATTTT
CASSEMGGFGQPQHF
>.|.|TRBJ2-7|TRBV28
TGTGCCAGCAGTCAAGCGACCTACGAGCAGTACTTC
CASSQATYEQYF
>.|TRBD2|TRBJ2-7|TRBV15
TGTGCCACCAGCCTCGCCGGAGGGGAGGGCGAGCAGTACTTC
CATSLAGGEGEQYF
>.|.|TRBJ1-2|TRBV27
TGTGCCAGCAGTTCCCGCGGCGACAACTATGGCTACACCTTC
CASSSRGDNYGYTF
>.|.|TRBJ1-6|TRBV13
TGTGCCAGCAGCTCCACCGGCCGGCAGGGCCAATCCCCCCTCCACTTT
CASSSTGRQGQSPLHF
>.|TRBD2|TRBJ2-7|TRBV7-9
TGTTCCAGCAGCCGTGGGACTACTACCTACGAGCAGTACTTC
CSSSRGTTTYEQYF
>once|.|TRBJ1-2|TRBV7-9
TGTGCCAGCAGGAGGACTGGTGACTATGGCTACACCTTC
CASRRTGDYGYTF
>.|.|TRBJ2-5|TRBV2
TGTGCCAGCATAGGGACACGGCAGACCCAGTACTTC
CASIGTRQTQYF